This T cell receptor beta chain was sequenced in a study of T cells in Graves' hyperthyroidism and ophthalmopathy. Findings of the study overall: Within blood appeared most thyroid clonotypes that had expanded above 0.001.

This clonotype has a handful of counts. Antigen: not known. From RNA transcripts, TCR beta CDR3 regions were amplified. Primed by the HTBI set, a first-round RT-PCR was run on the TCR CDR3. TCRdb itself ran the multiplex PCR reads through MiXCR, one entry per CDR3 protein. This table has 200,000 to 250,000 distinct CDR3 sequences, less than 20% appearing once. Over 18 months, lack of ophthalmopathy progression marked Graves' hyperthyroidism as stable. Disease duration under 2 months; hyperthyroidism patients were aged 18 to 65. With 5 bases removed from V and 7 bases from J, the gap between germline ends came to 21 bases. Germline V CDR1 and CDR2: PRHDT, FYEKMQ (reference sequence). The CDR3 is 16 amino acids.

Sequencing was done on a sample of blood. The genes are TRBV13 and TRBJ1-3, with D maybe TRBD1 (5 bases). The origin of this receptor is a woman in her forties or fifties with Graves' hyperthyroidism. CDR3 sequence reads: CASSPTGTQDGNTIYF. The CDR3 DNA sequence: TGTGCCAGCAGCCCAACCGGGACTCAAGATGGGAACACCATATATTTT.